This T cell receptor beta chain was identified during a study of blood T cell repertoires in COVID-19. For the study at large: From the United States, Italy and Spain came samples of acute and convalescent COVID-19. Sources were T cells, B-cell-depleted T cells, or PBMCs; the material itself was cDNA or gDNA.

In the authors' workflow: Amplified reference gene primers provided the basis for estimating nucleated cell counts. Clones were sequenced by immunoSEQ multiplex PCR, and TCRdb holds only the in-frame ones, with some missing. The V and J calls and clone size are taken from that table; D and trimming were inferred from the DNA. The data show 100,000 to 120,000 clones, with over 65% seen just once and about 4.1% held by the top ten. Germline CDR1 and CDR2: SGHRS and YFSETQ. The CDR3 is made up of 12 amino acids. V shed 7 bases, J shed 13 bases, and the junction held 11 bases outside the gene matches. The sequencing sample was made of peripheral blood. The rearrangement links TRBV5-1 to TRBJ1-2; 9 bases are shared with TRBD1. This receptor was obtained from a woman aged 80 or older with acute or convalescent COVID-19. CDR3 nucleotides: TGCGCCAGCCTCCGGGACAGGGCTCAGGGCACCTTC. Protein sequence: CASLRDRAQGTF.